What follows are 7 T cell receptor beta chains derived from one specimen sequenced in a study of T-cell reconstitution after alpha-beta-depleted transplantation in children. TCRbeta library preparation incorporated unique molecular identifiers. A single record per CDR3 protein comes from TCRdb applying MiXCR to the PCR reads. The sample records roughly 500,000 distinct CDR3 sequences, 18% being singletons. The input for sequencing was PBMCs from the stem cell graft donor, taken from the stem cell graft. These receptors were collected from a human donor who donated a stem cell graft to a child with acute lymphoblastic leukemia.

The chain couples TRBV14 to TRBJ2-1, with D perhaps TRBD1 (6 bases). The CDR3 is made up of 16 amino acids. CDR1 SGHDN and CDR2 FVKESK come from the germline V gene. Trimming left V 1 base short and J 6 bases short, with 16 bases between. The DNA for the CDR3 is TGTGCCAGCAGCCAAGGTCAGGGGTTCTTTATCAATGAGCAGTTCTTC. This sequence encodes CASSQGQGFFINEQFF.

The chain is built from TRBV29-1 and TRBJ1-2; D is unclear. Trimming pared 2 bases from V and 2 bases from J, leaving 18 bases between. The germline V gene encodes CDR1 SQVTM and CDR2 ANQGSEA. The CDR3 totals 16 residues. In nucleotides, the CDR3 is TGCAGCGTTGAATCGAGTCCGTGGACGTGGAACTATGGCTACACCTTC. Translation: CSVESSPWTWNYGYTF.

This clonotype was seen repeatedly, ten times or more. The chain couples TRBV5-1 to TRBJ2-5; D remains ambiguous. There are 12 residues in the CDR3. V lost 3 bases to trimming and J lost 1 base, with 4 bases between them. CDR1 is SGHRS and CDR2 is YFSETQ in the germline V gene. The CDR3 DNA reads TGCGCCAGCAGCTATGTCCAAGAGACCCAGTACTTC. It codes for CASSYVQETQYF.

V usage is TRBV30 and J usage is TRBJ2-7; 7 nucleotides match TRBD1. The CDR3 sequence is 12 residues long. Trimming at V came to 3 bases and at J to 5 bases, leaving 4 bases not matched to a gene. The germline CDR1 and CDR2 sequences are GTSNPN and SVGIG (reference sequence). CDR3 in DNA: TGTGCCTGGAGGACAGGGCCCCACGAGCAGTACTTC. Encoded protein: CAWRTGPHEQYF.

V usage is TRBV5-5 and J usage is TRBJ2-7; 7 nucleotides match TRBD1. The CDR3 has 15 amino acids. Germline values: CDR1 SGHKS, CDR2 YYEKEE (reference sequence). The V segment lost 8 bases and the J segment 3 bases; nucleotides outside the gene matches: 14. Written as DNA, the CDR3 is TGTGCCAGTACCCACCGACAGGGCGGTTACTACGAGCAGTACTTC. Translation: CASTHRQGGYYEQYF.

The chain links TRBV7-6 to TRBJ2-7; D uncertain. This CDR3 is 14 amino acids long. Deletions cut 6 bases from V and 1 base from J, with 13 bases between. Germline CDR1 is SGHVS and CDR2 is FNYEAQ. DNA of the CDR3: TGTGCCAGCAGTACCGGACCGAGATCCTACGAGCAGTACTTC. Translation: CASSTGPRSYEQYF.

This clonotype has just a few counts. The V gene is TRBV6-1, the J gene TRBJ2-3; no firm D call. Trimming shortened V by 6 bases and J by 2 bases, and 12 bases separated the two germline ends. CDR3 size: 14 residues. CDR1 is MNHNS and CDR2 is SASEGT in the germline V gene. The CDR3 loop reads CASSTDTTTDTQYF. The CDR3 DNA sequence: TGTGCCAGCAGCACAGACACAACCACAGATACGCAGTATTTT.